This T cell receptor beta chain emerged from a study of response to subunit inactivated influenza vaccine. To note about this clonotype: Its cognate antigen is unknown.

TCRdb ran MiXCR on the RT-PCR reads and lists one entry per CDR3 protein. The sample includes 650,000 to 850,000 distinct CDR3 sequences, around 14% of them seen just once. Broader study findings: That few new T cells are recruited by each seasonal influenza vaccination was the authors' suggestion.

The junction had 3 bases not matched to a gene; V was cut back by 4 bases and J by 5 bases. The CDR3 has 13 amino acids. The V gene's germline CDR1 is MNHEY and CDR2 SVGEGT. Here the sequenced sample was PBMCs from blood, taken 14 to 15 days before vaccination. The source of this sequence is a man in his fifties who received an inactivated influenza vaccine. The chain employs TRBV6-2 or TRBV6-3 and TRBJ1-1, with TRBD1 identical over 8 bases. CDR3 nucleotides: TGTGCCAGCAGTTCACAGGGGGTTACTGAAGCTTTCTTT. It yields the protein CASSSQGVTEAFF.